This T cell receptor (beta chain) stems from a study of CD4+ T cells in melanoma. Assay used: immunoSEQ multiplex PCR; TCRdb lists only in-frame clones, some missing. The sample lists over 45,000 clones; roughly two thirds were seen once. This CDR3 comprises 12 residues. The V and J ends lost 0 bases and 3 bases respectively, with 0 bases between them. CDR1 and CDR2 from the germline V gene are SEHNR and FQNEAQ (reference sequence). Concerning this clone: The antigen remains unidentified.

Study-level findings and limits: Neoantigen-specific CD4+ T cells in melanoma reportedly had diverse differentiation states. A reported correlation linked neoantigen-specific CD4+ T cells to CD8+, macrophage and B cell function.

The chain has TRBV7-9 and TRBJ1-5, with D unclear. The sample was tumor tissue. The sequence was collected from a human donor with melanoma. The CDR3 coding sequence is TGTGCCAGCAGCTTAGCCAATCAGCCCCAGCATTTT. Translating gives CASSLANQPQHF.